This entry is about one T cell receptor beta chain. The CDR3 contains 17 residues. The V and J ends lost 0 bases and 2 bases, in that order; junction bases with no gene match: 8. The germline gives CDR1 SGHAT, CDR2 FQNNGV. The sample is drawn from a study of blood T cell repertoires in COVID-19. Across the whole study: The study drew acute and convalescent COVID-19 samples from the United States, Italy and Spain.

The assay was immunoSEQ multiplex PCR, and TCRdb's table has in-frame clones only and misses some. Of hundreds of thousands of clones in the sample, 85% to 90% were seen once. This TCR was recovered from a woman younger than 35 with acute COVID-19. The sample comprised PBMCs or T cells enriched from blood (not recorded which). The chain links TRBV11-2 to TRBJ2-3; 7 positions agree with TRBD2. CDR3 sequence (DNA): TGTGCCAGCAGCTTAGAGGGCCTAGCGGCCAACACAGATACGCAGTATTTT. It translates to CASSLEGLAANTDTQYF.